The 17 T cell receptor beta chains presented below share a single source sample, sequenced in a study of T cells after yellow fever vaccination (dated by TCRdb to about 2019). The treatment or condition label, as the study defines it: live attenuated yellow fever vaccine strain. Libraries were made using 5' RACE. Sequencing was performed on an Illumina NovaSeq 6000. TCRdb took the public reads, trimmed them with fastp at Q25, ran MiXCR for clone calling and kept in-frame beta chains. Each entry merges the rows of one CDR3 protein and shows their most common DNA and genes. Present in this sample are about 260,000 distinct CDR3 sequences, roughly 5.2% of which were seen just once. Of the sample, roughly 3.5% is held by the ten largest clones. The specimen was CD4+ T cells sorted from PBMCs, collected on the day of the yellow fever booster vaccination. Source of these receptors: a man between 18 and 29 years old who received the YFV17D yellow fever vaccine.

The chain joins TRBV15 to TRBJ1-2; D might be TRBD1 (5 bases). Germline CDR1 and CDR2: LNHNV and YYDKDF (reference sequence). The CDR3 sequence is 13 residues long. V was pared by 4 bases and J by 7 bases, with 13 bases between. In DNA, the CDR3 is TGTGCCACCAGCACCAAACAGGTCGCTGGCTACACCTTC. Translation: CATSTKQVAGYTF.

This clonotype was found many times. For the CDR3, the DNA is TGTGCCAGCAGCTTTAGGGGAGGGGGCACTGAAGCTTTCTTT. This sequence encodes CASSFRGGGTEAFF. The gene calls are TRBV7-2 and TRBJ1-1; possibly TRBD1 for D (6 bases). CDR3 size: 14 residues. Trimming took 3 bases from V and 4 from J, leaving 12 bases between them. Looked up from germline, CDR1 is SGHTA and CDR2 is FQGNSA.

This clonotype appeared many times. J is TRBJ1-4 and V is TRBV6-5, with 8 bases aligning to TRBD1. The CDR3 totals 15 residues. CDR1 and CDR2 (germline): MNHEY, SVGAGI. V lost 8 bases and J lost 7; bases outside the gene matches: 12. The CDR3 coding sequence is TGTGCCAGCCGAACAGACAGGGGCCAGCTTGAAAAACTGTTTTTT. This encodes CASRTDRGQLEKLFF.

The V call is TRBV5-6, the J call TRBJ2-7, with D possibly being TRBD1 (6 bases). Germline CDR1 SGHDT, CDR2 YYEEEE. CDR3 length equals 14 residues. V was cut by 4 bases and J by 1 base, with 12 bases left in between. This chain's CDR3 is CASSGGRESYEQYV. As DNA, the CDR3 is TGTGCCAGCAGCGGGGGCAGGGAGTCCTACGAGCAGTACGTC.

The genes are TRBV7-7 and TRBJ2-1; TRBD2 matches 7 bases. Germline V gene lookup returns CDR1 SSHAT and CDR2 FNYEAQ (reference sequence). CDR3 size: 11 residues. This chain's CDR3 is CASATGGEQFF. In nucleotides, the CDR3 is TGTGCTAGCGCAACGGGGGGTGAGCAGTTCTTC.

This clonotype has just a few counts. This chain connects TRBV28 to TRBJ1-2; D not certain. This CDR3 is built from 14 residues. V was shortened by 10 bases and J by 5 bases, with 20 bases between the two germline ends. The V gene's germline CDR1 is MDHEN and CDR2 SYDVKM. The CDR3 sequence is CATHRSTTPYGYTF. The CDR3 DNA reads as TGTGCCACCCACAGATCCACTACACCTTATGGCTACACCTTC.

This clonotype was seen more than once but under ten times. This chain uses TRBV4-1 with TRBJ1-2; 10 positions match TRBD1. This CDR3 is built from 12 residues. V shed 5 bases and J 12 bases; nucleotides not matched to a gene: 6. Germline lookup yields CDR1 MGHRA and CDR2 YSYEKL. CDR3 protein: CASSGGTGDNTF. The DNA of the CDR3 is TGCGCCAGCAGCGGAGGGACAGGGGACAACACCTTC.

This clonotype was counted at least ten times. This sequence joins TRBV14 and TRBJ2-1; D remains ambiguous. CDR3 size: 13 residues. Trimming shortened V by 1 base and J by 8 bases, and 9 bases separated the two germline ends. CDR1 SGHDN and CDR2 FVKESK come from the germline V gene. The CDR3 loop reads CASSQVTWYEQFF. The CDR3, as DNA: TGTGCCAGCAGCCAAGTTACCTGGTATGAGCAGTTCTTC.

The sample holds many counts of this clonotype. V and J are TRBV2 and TRBJ1-5; 7 positions agree with TRBD1. Germline CDR1 and CDR2: SNHLY and FYNNEI. This CDR3 comprises 15 residues. V was pared by 8 bases and J by 7 bases, with 14 bases of the junction left unmatched. The CDR3 is CASHGRQGSRQPQHF. In DNA, the CDR3 is TGTGCCAGCCACGGCAGACAGGGTAGTAGACAGCCCCAGCATTTT.

V and J are TRBV7-2 and TRBJ2-5; 7 bases line up with TRBD2. Germline V gene lookup returns CDR1 SGHTA and CDR2 FQGNSA. Trimming at V came to 1 base and at J to 5 bases, leaving 1 base not matched to a gene. The CDR3 is 13 amino acids. CDR3 sequence (DNA): TGTGCCAGCAGCTTAGTACTAGCGGAGACCCAGTACTTC. As protein: CASSLVLAETQYF.

The sample holds a few counts of this clonotype. This chain uses TRBV7-2 with TRBJ2-4; TRBD1 aligns across 7 bases. V lost 4 bases to trimming and J lost 1 base; unmatched junction nucleotides: 4. The CDR3 sequence is 15 residues long. Germline V gene sequence: CDR1 SGHTA, CDR2 FQGNSA. The CDR3 coding sequence is TGTGCCAGCAGCTCGGGACAGCCTGCCAAAAACATTCAGTACTTC. Translation gives CASSSGQPAKNIQYF.

This clonotype was seen ten or more times. This sequence joins TRBV12-3 or TRBV12-4 and TRBJ1-1; D remains ambiguous. The germline V and J ends were trimmed by 6 bases and 2 bases, with 10 bases remaining between them. The CDR3 is made up of 13 amino acids. This CDR3 reads CASRDQTNTEAFF. The CDR3 nucleotides read TGTGCCAGCAGGGACCAAACAAACACTGAAGCTTTCTTT.

A few counts support this clonotype. The chain has TRBV4-3 and TRBJ2-3; D remains unclear. The CDR3 has 16 amino acids. Germline V gene data show CDR1 as LGHNA and CDR2 as YSLEER. Trimming took 0 bases from V and 1 from J, leaving 11 bases between them. This CDR3 is CASSQDLLQGTDTQYF. The CDR3 DNA is TGCGCCAGCAGCCAAGATCTGTTGCAGGGCACAGATACGCAGTATTTT.

There are a few counts of this clonotype. This chain uses TRBV20-1 with TRBJ2-7, with a weak D call TRBD1 (5 bases). Deletions cut 2 bases from V and 2 bases from J, with 13 bases between. CDR1 DFQATT and CDR2 SNEGSKA come from the germline V gene (reference sequence). The CDR3 totals 14 residues. The CDR3 protein is CSARFGRAPYEQYF. In nucleotides, the CDR3 is TGCAGTGCTAGATTTGGCAGGGCTCCCTACGAGCAGTACTTC.

Of note for this clonotype: This may be a read error: a much more frequent sequence differs by one nucleotide. This rearrangement joins TRBV4-3 to TRBJ2-5; no clear D. Germline CDR1 reads LGHNA; CDR2 reads YSLEER. The CDR3 consists of 12 residues. The DNA for the CDR3 is TGCGCCGGCAGCCAAGGTCCAGAGACCCAGTACTTC. This codes for CAGSQGPETQYF.

This clonotype was picked up many times. The chain is built from TRBV6-5 and TRBJ1-1, with 9 nucleotides matching TRBD1. Germline V gene sequence: CDR1 MNHEY, CDR2 SVGAGI. V shed 4 bases, J shed 4 bases, and the junction held 7 bases outside the gene matches. This CDR3 region has 15 residues. The CDR3: CASSFDRGSATEAFF. CDR3 DNA: TGTGCCAGCAGTTTCGACAGGGGGAGTGCCACTGAAGCTTTCTTT.

This clonotype was seen only a few times. This chain links TRBV12-3 or TRBV12-4 with TRBJ2-1; the match to TRBD2 covers 10 bases. V was pared by 6 bases and J by 6 bases, with 5 bases of the junction left unmatched. This CDR3 has 14 amino acids. CDR3 loop: CASRRAGGPNEQFF. CDR3 bases: TGTGCCAGCAGGAGAGCGGGGGGGCCCAATGAGCAGTTCTTC.